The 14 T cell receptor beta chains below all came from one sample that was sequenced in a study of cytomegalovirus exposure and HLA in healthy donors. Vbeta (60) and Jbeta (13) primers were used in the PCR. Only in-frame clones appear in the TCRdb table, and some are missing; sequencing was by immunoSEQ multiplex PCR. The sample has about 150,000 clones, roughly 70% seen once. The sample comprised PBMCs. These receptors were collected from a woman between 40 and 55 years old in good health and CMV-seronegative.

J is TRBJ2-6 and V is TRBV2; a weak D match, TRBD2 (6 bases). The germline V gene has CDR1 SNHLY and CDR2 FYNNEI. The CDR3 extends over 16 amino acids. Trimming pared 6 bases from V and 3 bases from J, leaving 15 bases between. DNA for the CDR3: TGTGCCAGCAGCCGATCGTTGGGGGGTGGGGCCAACGTCCTGACTTTC. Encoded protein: CASSRSLGGGANVLTF. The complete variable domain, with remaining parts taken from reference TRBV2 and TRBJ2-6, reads EPEVTQTPSHQVTQMGQEVILRCVPISNHLYFYWYRQILGQKVEFLVSFYNNEISEKSEIFDDQFSVERPDGSNFTLKIRSTKLEDSAMYFCASSRSLGGGANVLTFGAGSRLTVL.

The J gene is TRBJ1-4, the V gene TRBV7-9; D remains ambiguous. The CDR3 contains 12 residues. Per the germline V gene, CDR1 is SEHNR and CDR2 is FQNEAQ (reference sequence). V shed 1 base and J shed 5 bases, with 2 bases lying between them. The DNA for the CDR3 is TGTGCCAGCAGCTTAGTAAATGAAAAACTGTTTTTT. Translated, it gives CASSLVNEKLFF.

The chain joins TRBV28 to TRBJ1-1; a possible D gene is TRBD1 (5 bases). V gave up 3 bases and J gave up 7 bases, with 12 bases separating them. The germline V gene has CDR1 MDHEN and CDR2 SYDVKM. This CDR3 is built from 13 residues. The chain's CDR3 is CASSFGRGGEAFF. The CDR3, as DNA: TGTGCCAGCAGTTTCGGGCGCGGGGGTGAAGCTTTCTTT.

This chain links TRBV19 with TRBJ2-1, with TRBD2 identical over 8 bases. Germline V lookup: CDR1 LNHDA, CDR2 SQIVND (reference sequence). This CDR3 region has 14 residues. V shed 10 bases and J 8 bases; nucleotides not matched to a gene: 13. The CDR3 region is CATSAGVRLDEQFF. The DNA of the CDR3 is TGTGCCACCTCAGCGGGGGTTCGGTTAGATGAGCAGTTCTTC.

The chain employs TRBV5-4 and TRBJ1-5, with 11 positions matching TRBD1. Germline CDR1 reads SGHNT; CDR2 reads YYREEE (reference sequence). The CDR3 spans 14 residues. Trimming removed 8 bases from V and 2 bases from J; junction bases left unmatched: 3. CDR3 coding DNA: TGTGCCAGGGACAGGGGGCTTGGCAATCAGCCCCAGCATTTT. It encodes CARDRGLGNQPQHF.

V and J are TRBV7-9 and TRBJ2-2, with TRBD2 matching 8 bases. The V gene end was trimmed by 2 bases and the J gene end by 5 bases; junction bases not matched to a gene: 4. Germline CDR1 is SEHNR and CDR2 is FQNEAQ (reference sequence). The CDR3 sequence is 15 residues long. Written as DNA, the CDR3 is TGTGCCAGCAGCTTACAGCGGGAGTTTACCGGGGAGCTGTTTTTT. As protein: CASSLQREFTGELFF.

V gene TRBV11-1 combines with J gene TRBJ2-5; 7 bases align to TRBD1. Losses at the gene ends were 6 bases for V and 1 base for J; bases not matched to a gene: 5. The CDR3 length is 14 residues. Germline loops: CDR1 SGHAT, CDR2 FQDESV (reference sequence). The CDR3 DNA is TGTGCCAGCAGTCTAGGGGGCAGCCAAGAGACCCAGTACTTC. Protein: CASSLGGSQETQYF.

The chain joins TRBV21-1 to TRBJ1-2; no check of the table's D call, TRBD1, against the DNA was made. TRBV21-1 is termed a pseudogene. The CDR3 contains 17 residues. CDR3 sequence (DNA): TGTGCCAGCACTAGACTAAAAGGGGGCTTGGGTCTATATGGCTACACCTTC. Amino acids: CASTRLKGGLGLYGYTF.

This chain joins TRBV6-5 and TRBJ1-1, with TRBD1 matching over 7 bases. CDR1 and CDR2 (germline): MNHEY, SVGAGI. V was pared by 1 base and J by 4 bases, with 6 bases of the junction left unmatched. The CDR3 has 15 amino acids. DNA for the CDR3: TGTGCCAGCAGTTACTATAAGGGGGCGTTCACTGAAGCTTTCTTT. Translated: CASSYYKGAFTEAFF.

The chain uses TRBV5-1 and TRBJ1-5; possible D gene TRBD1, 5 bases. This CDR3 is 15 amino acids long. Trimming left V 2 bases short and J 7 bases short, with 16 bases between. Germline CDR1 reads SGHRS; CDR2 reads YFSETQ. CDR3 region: CASSFDAGLGQPQHF. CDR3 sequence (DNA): TGCGCCAGCAGCTTCGATGCAGGGCTGGGGCAGCCCCAGCATTTT. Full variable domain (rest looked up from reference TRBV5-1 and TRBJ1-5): KAGVTQTPRYLIKTRGQQVTLSCSPISGHRSVSWYQQTPGQGLQFLFEYFSETQRNKGNFPGRFSGRQFSNSRSEMNVSTLELGDSALYLCASSFDAGLGQPQHFGDGTRLSIL.

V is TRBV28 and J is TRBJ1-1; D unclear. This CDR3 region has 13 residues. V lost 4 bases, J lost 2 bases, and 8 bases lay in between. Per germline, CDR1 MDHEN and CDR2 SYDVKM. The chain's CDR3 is CASSSPPNTEAFF. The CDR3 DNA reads TGTGCCAGCAGTTCCCCCCCTAACACTGAAGCTTTCTTT. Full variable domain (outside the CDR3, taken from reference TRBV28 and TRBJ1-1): DVKVTQSSRYLVKRTGEKVFLECVQDMDHENMFWYRQDPGLGLRLIYFSYDVKMKEKGDIPEGYSVSREKKERFSLILESASTNQTSMYLCASSSPPNTEAFFGQGTRLTVV.

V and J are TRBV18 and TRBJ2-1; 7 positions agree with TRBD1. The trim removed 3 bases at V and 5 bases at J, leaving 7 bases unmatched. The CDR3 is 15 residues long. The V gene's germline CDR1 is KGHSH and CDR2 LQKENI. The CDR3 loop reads CASSPGTAPNNEQFF. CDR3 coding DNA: TGTGCCAGCTCACCTGGGACAGCCCCCAACAATGAGCAGTTCTTC.

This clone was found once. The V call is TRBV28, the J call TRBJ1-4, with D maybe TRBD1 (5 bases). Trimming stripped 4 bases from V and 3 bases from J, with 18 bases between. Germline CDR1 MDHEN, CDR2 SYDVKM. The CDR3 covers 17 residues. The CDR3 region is CASSSPGGADANEKLFF. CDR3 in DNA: TGTGCCAGCAGTTCCCCGGGCGGGGCCGACGCTAATGAAAAACTGTTTTTT.

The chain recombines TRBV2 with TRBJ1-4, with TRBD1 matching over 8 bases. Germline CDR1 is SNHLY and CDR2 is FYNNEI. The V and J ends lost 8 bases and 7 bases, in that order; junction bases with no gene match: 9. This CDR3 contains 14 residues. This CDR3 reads CASVETGAGEKLFF. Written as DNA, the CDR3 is TGTGCCAGCGTCGAGACAGGGGCCGGTGAAAAACTGTTTTTT.